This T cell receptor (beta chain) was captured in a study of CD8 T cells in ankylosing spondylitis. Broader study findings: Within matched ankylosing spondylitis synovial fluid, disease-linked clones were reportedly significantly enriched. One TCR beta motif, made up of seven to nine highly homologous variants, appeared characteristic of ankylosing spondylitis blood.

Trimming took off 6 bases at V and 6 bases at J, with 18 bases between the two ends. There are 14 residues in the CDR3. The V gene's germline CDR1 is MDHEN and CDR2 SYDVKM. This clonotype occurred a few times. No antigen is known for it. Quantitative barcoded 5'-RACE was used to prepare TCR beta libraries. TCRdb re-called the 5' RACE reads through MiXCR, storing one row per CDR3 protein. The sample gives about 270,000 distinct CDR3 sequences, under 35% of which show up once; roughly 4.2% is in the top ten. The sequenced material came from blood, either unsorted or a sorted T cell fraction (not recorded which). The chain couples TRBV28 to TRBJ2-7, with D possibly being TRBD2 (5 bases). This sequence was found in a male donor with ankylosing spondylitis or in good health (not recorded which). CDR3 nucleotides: TGTGCCAGCAGCTCGATTCAGAGGGAGTTCGAGCAGTACTTC. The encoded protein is CASSSIQREFEQYF.